The T cell receptor (beta chain) described here comes from a study of blood T cell repertoires in COVID-19. The protocol was immunoSEQ multiplex PCR, while the TCRdb copy is restricted to in-frame clones and leaves out a portion. Here the sample spans hundreds of thousands of clones, roughly 90% being singletons. The TCR comes from a woman younger than 45 with COVID-19, enrolled during active disease. Sequencing input: peripheral blood.

The CDR3 region has the DNA TGTGCCAGCAGTTTCCGGGACAGGGGGTCAGACGAGCAGTACTTC. This gives the protein CASSFRDRGSDEQYF. The genes are TRBV28 and TRBJ2-7; 11 positions match TRBD1. CDR3 length: 15 amino acids. J was trimmed by 5 bases and V by 3 bases; bases with no gene match: 6. Looked up from germline, CDR1 is MDHEN and CDR2 is SYDVKM.